The 27 T cell receptor beta chains presented below share a single source sample, sequenced in a study of human T cells and chemical hapten exposure. The time point: patch test 1, 2 weeks after DPC sensitization. Documented treatment: therapeutic diphenylcyclopropenone sensitization with weekly scalp DPC. TCRdb analysed the RACE reads with MiXCR anew, one entry per CDR3 protein. The data show 75,000 to 90,000 distinct CDR3 sequences, 12% seen once. This sample comprised whole blood, obtained in connection with sensitization to the hapten diphenylcyclopropenone (DPC). These receptors all stem from a woman aged 55 to 70 with alopecia areata. Some clones in this sample may be carry-over from other donors' samples.

Ten or more counts support this clonotype. The chain links TRBV7-6 to TRBJ2-1; D gene uncertain. Per the germline V gene, CDR1 is SGHVS and CDR2 is FNYEAQ. Trimming stripped 5 bases from V and 9 bases from J, with 11 bases between. The CDR3 has 12 residues. The CDR3 bases are TGTGCCAGCAGCACTCTAGATGCTGAGCAGTTCTTC. Translated, it gives CASSTLDAEQFF.

This sequence joins TRBV9 and TRBJ2-7; unclear D gene. The CDR3 covers 13 residues. The V end lost 4 bases, the J end lost 1 base, and 9 bases lay between the germline ends. Germline V gene lookup returns CDR1 SGDLS and CDR2 YYNGEE. For the CDR3, the DNA is TGTGCCAGCAGCCAGTCACCGTCCTACGAGCAGTACTTC. Amino acids: CASSQSPSYEQYF.

About this clonotype: Just one base apart from a much larger clone, this may be a read error. The chain links TRBV30 to TRBJ2-1, with 11 bases that match TRBD2. Germline V lookup: CDR1 GTSNPN, CDR2 SVGIG (reference sequence). CDR3 length: 16 amino acids. The CDR3 here is CAWSPTGLADYKEQFF. As DNA, the CDR3 is TGTGCCTGGAGTCCCACGGGACTAGCGGACTACAAAGAGCAGTTCTTC.

The chain has TRBV19 and TRBJ1-5, with 9 bases fitting TRBD1. This CDR3 has 14 amino acids. Germline V CDR1 and CDR2: LNHDA, SQIVND (reference sequence). The J segment lost 1 base and the V segment lost 6 bases, leaving 1 base of the junction unmatched. The CDR3 nucleotides are TGTGCCAGTAGCGGGACAGGGAGCAATCAGCCCCAGCATTTT. This encodes CASSGTGSNQPQHF.

This clonotype has just a few counts. The chain uses TRBV29-1 and TRBJ1-2, with 7 bases matching TRBD1. This CDR3 region has 14 residues. J was trimmed by 8 bases and V by 4 bases; bases with no gene match: 13. Germline V lookup: CDR1 SQVTM, CDR2 ANQGSEA. This CDR3 reads CSVVSSQGNRGYTF. The CDR3 DNA reads TGCAGCGTTGTCTCGTCACAGGGGAATAGGGGCTACACCTTC.

This clonotype has only a few counts. The rearrangement links TRBV6-5 to TRBJ2-2, with TRBD2 identical over 7 bases. The CDR3 consists of 16 residues. Unmatched junction bases numbered 5, after V lost 2 bases and J lost 2 bases. CDR1 MNHEY and CDR2 SVGAGI come from the germline V gene. The CDR3 sequence: CASSYIAGTNTGELFF. CDR3 DNA sequence: TGTGCCAGCAGTTACATAGCGGGTACCAACACCGGGGAGCTGTTTTTT.

This clonotype appeared a few times. V gene TRBV11-2 combines with J gene TRBJ2-2; D might be TRBD1 (5 bases). This CDR3 has 15 amino acids. In germline, CDR1 is SGHAT, CDR2 FQNNGV. Deletions cut 4 bases from V and 0 bases from J, with 9 bases between. CDR3 DNA sequence: TGTGCCAGCAGCTCGTCGGACACGAACACCGGGGAGCTGTTTTTT. Its translation is CASSSSDTNTGELFF.

The rearrangement uses TRBV7-9 and TRBJ1-1, with D unclear. Germline CDR1 SEHNR, CDR2 FQNEAQ (reference sequence). Trimming left V 1 base short and J 11 bases short, with 11 bases between. This CDR3 contains 12 residues. The CDR3 DNA is TGTGCCAGCAGCTTAGATCCACCGAGGGCTTTCTTT. Its protein is CASSLDPPRAFF.

This clonotype was observed many times. The chain joins TRBV20-1 to TRBJ1-6; 10 nucleotides align to TRBD1. The CDR3 spans 15 residues. Germline assignment: CDR1 DFQATT and CDR2 SNEGSKA (reference sequence). The ends lost 4 bases at V and 8 bases at J; junction bases unmatched: 8. CDR3 coding DNA: TGCAGTGCTATGCCGCCGGACAGGGGGGATTCACCCCTCCACTTT. Its protein is CSAMPPDRGDSPLHF.

This clonotype was seen a few times. This rearrangement joins TRBV4-2 to TRBJ2-6, with D unclear. Germline V gives CDR1 LGHNA, CDR2 YNFKEQ. This CDR3 spans 15 amino acids. The V end lost 4 bases, the J end lost 3 bases, and 10 bases lay between the germline ends. The CDR3 sequence is CASSPRGGGANVLTF. The CDR3 DNA is TGTGCCAGCAGCCCCCGCGGTGGTGGGGCCAACGTCCTGACTTTC.

This chain links TRBV20-1 with TRBJ2-7; D gene uncertain. V shed 0 bases and J shed 2 bases, with 14 bases lying between them. The CDR3 is made up of 15 amino acids. Germline lookup yields CDR1 DFQATT and CDR2 SNEGSKA (reference sequence). The CDR3 loop is CSARDWAERAYEQYF. In DNA form, the CDR3 reads TGCAGTGCTAGAGATTGGGCAGAGAGAGCCTACGAGCAGTACTTC.

Ten or more counts support this clonotype. The chain joins TRBV28 to TRBJ1-4; 7 bases are a match to TRBD1. V was clipped by 5 bases and J by 8 bases; unmatched bases: 8. Germline lookup yields CDR1 MDHEN and CDR2 SYDVKM. The CDR3 consists of 14 residues. The DNA for the CDR3 is TGTGCCAGCAGTCAGACAGGGCATCGCGAAAAACTGTTTTTT. Translated: CASSQTGHREKLFF.

This clonotype was recorded many times. The gene calls are TRBV20-1 and TRBJ1-5, with a tentative D call TRBD1 (6 bases). V dropped 5 bases and J dropped 6 bases, with 20 bases sitting between them. Germline assignment: CDR1 DFQATT and CDR2 SNEGSKA (reference sequence). CDR3 length: 15 amino acids. Here the CDR3 DNA reads TGCAGTGCTCCCCTCCCGGGGGCGACAGGTCAGCCCCAGCATTTT. Translating gives CSAPLPGATGQPQHF.

The genes are TRBV20-1 and TRBJ2-7; 11 nucleotides line up with TRBD2. CDR1 is DFQATT, CDR2 SNEGSKA, per germline (reference sequence). V trimming: 3 bases; J trimming: 6 bases; junction bases outside the gene matches: 10. This CDR3 comprises 15 residues. CDR3 amino acids: CSARFSGGDHGEQYF. CDR3 nucleotides: TGCAGTGCTAGGTTTAGCGGGGGGGACCACGGCGAGCAGTACTTC.

This clonotype was detected many times. The chain employs TRBV30 and TRBJ1-4; D is unresolved. The CDR3 spans 13 residues. CDR1 is GTSNPN and CDR2 is SVGIG in the germline V gene (reference sequence). V lost 0 bases and J 3 bases, leaving 5 bases between the germline ends. The CDR3, as DNA: TGTGCCTGGAGTGTGGTATCTAATGAAAAACTGTTTTTT. Residues: CAWSVVSNEKLFF. Using reference TRBV30 and TRBJ1-4 for the parts outside the CDR3, the full variable domain is SQTIHQWPATLVQPVGSPLSLECTVEGTSNPNLYWYRQAAGRGLQLLFYSVGIGQISSEVPQNLSASRPQDRQFILSSKKLLLSDSGFYLCAWSVVSNEKLFFGSGTQLSVL.

This clonotype was seen repeatedly, ten times or more. V and J are TRBV2 and TRBJ1-5; D not resolved. CDR3 length: 14 amino acids. V was shortened by 5 bases and J by 1 base, with 9 bases between the two germline ends. Germline V gene lookup returns CDR1 SNHLY and CDR2 FYNNEI. In DNA form, the CDR3 reads TGTGCCAGCAGTCAGACGGAGAGCAATCAGCCCCAGCATTTT. As protein: CASSQTESNQPQHF.

This chain joins TRBV5-5 and TRBJ1-3; D not resolved. The germline CDR1 and CDR2 sequences are SGHKS and YYEKEE (reference sequence). This CDR3 comprises 15 residues. V lost 1 base to trimming and J lost 0 bases, with 8 bases between them. CDR3 nucleotides: TGTGCCAGCAGCTTGATGCAGGTCTCTGGAAACACCATATATTTT. It encodes CASSLMQVSGNTIYF.

This chain joins TRBV5-1 and TRBJ2-1, with unresolved D. The germline V gene has CDR1 SGHRS and CDR2 YFSETQ. The V gene lost 1 base and the J gene lost 5 bases, with 7 bases spanning the gap. The CDR3 runs to 13 residues. The CDR3 here is CASSLTPNNEQFF. CDR3 sequence (DNA): TGCGCCAGCAGCTTGACCCCAAACAATGAGCAGTTCTTC. Variable domain in full (rest from reference TRBV5-1 and TRBJ2-1): KAGVTQTPRYLIKTRGQQVTLSCSPISGHRSVSWYQQTPGQGLQFLFEYFSETQRNKGNFPGRFSGRQFSNSRSEMNVSTLELGDSALYLCASSLTPNNEQFFGPGTRLTVL.

This clonotype was detected many times. The gene calls are TRBV7-9 and TRBJ2-1; 9 bases are a match to TRBD1. V was pared by 3 bases and J by 7 bases, with 4 bases of the junction left unmatched. The CDR3 contains 14 residues. CDR1 is SEHNR, CDR2 FQNEAQ, per germline (reference sequence). CDR3 nucleotide sequence: TGTGCCAGCAGCTTTGGACAGGGGATAAATGAGCAGTTCTTC. Amino acid sequence: CASSFGQGINEQFF.

This clonotype was counted between two and nine times. The chain recombines TRBV12-3 or TRBV12-4 with TRBJ1-4; D gene ambiguous. Trimming removed 7 bases from V and 6 bases from J, with 21 bases in between. This CDR3 comprises 16 residues. The CDR3 nucleotides are TGTGCCAGCACTACCAACGGAGGCCCTGGAGATGAAAAACTGTTTTTT. Its protein product is CASTTNGGPGDEKLFF.

The chain is built from TRBV30 and TRBJ2-7; possibly TRBD1 for D (6 bases). CDR3 size: 17 residues. V was shortened by 3 bases and J by 6 bases, with 27 bases between the two germline ends. Germline assignment: CDR1 GTSNPN and CDR2 SVGIG (reference sequence). CDR3 amino acids: CAWSPSRTASRAPEQYF. The CDR3 nucleotides read TGTGCCTGGAGCCCCTCCCGGACAGCTAGCCGTGCTCCCGAGCAGTACTTC. Combining the CDR3 with reference TRBV30 and TRBJ2-7 gives the whole variable domain SQTIHQWPATLVQPVGSPLSLECTVEGTSNPNLYWYRQAAGRGLQLLFYSVGIGQISSEVPQNLSASRPQDRQFILSSKKLLLSDSGFYLCAWSPSRTASRAPEQYFGPGTRLTVT.

This clonotype appeared many times. This rearrangement joins TRBV5-1 to TRBJ2-3; TRBD1 matches at 10 bases. V gave up 4 bases and J gave up 3 bases; unmatched junction bases: 8. From germline, CDR1 is SGHRS and CDR2 YFSETQ. The CDR3 sequence is 16 residues long. The CDR3, as DNA: TGCGCCAGCAGCCCAAGACAGGGGGCCATAACAGATACGCAGTATTTT. Translation: CASSPRQGAITDTQYF.

This clonotype turned up a few times. The rearrangement uses TRBV12-5 and TRBJ1-5; weak D call: TRBD1 (5 bases). The CDR3 is 14 amino acids. Trimming took off 1 base at V and 3 bases at J, with 7 bases between the two ends. CDR1 and CDR2 (germline): LGHNT, FRNRAP. The CDR3 loop reads CASGLGQINQPQHF. As DNA, the CDR3 is TGTGCTAGTGGTTTGGGACAGATCAATCAGCCCCAGCATTTT.

The chain combines TRBV7-6 with TRBJ1-6; D is unclear. The germline gives CDR1 SGHVS, CDR2 FNYEAQ. The CDR3 totals 14 residues. V lost 4 bases and J 12 bases, leaving 16 bases between the germline ends. The CDR3 loop is CASSSRATWGPLHF. The CDR3 region has the DNA TGTGCCAGCAGCTCAAGGGCCACCTGGGGACCCCTCCACTTT.

This chain uses TRBV5-1 with TRBJ2-5; D is unresolved. Trimming pared 4 bases from V and 0 bases from J, leaving 10 bases between. Germline assignment: CDR1 SGHRS and CDR2 YFSETQ. CDR3 length: 14 residues. The CDR3 is CASSPDTNQETQYF. As DNA, the CDR3 is TGCGCCAGCAGCCCCGACACTAACCAAGAGACCCAGTACTTC.

This clonotype turned up a few times. The chain recombines TRBV5-6 with TRBJ2-2, with D possibly matching TRBD1 (5 bases). The germline V and J ends were trimmed by 1 base and 3 bases, with 10 bases remaining between them. The CDR3 has 15 amino acids. Germline V CDR1 and CDR2: SGHDT, YYEEEE. The CDR3 DNA follows: TGTGCCAGCAGCTTGAGGGTCAGGGACACCGGGGAGCTGTTTTTT. This sequence encodes CASSLRVRDTGELFF.

This clonotype showed up just a few times. J is TRBJ2-3 and V is TRBV9; the D is unclear. Trimming removed 4 bases at V and 6 bases at J, with 12 bases between. This CDR3 has 13 amino acids. Germline values: CDR1 SGDLS, CDR2 YYNGEE. Written as DNA, the CDR3 is TGTGCCAGCAGCCTCCGGACCTGGGATACGCAGTATTTT. Translation: CASSLRTWDTQYF.